Shown below are 5 T cell receptor beta chains from a single sample sequenced in a study of neurological immune-mediated disorders. TCRdb re-called the 5' RACE reads with MiXCR, one entry per CDR3 protein. In the table there are approximately 100,000 distinct CDR3 sequences, 3.5% of which are singletons. Sequenced input: PBMCs. The source is a woman aged 18-29 years with multiple sclerosis.

The table lists this clonotype with many counts. V gene TRBV7-2 combines with J gene TRBJ1-1; D is possibly TRBD1 (6 bases). The CDR3 has 16 residues. V dropped 4 bases and J dropped 1 base, with 16 bases sitting between them. The germline V gene encodes CDR1 SGHTA and CDR2 FQGNSA. This CDR3 reads CASSWSKGQQNTEAFF. The CDR3 nucleotides are TGTGCCAGCAGCTGGAGTAAGGGACAACAGAACACTGAAGCTTTCTTT.

This clonotype was detected many times. This rearrangement joins TRBV6-1 to TRBJ2-1; the D gene is possibly TRBD1 (5 bases). There are 13 residues in the CDR3. From germline, CDR1 is MNHNS and CDR2 SASEGT. V was trimmed by 3 bases and J by 16 bases, leaving 19 bases between them. CDR3 bases: TGTGCCAGCAGTGATGGGGAAGTGGACAAGACTTTCTTC. Its protein product is CASSDGEVDKTFF.

This clonotype was counted ten times or more. This chain joins TRBV24-1 and TRBJ2-7, with TRBD1 matching 7 bases. Germline V gene lookup returns CDR1 KGHDR and CDR2 SFDVKD. V gave up 3 bases and J gave up 4 bases; unmatched junction bases: 14. The CDR3 sequence is 17 residues long. The CDR3 region has the DNA TGTGCCACCAGTGATGACGACAGGGCCTTGACCTATTACGAGCAGTACTTC. This encodes CATSDDDRALTYYEQYF.

This clonotype was observed many times. This chain connects TRBV5-5 to TRBJ2-7; D not certain. Germline values: CDR1 SGHKS, CDR2 YYEKEE (reference sequence). There are 13 residues in the CDR3. Trimming took 4 bases from V and 1 from J, leaving 9 bases between them. The CDR3 protein is CASSPAQSYEQYF. The CDR3 DNA is TGTGCCAGCAGCCCGGCCCAATCCTACGAGCAGTACTTC.

This clonotype has more than one count but fewer than ten. This chain connects TRBV20-1 to TRBJ2-3, with 8 positions matching TRBD2. The length of the CDR3 is 17 residues. V lost 2 bases, J lost 5 bases, and 15 bases stayed unmatched. Germline CDR1 is DFQATT and CDR2 is SNEGSKA (reference sequence). DNA for the CDR3: TGCAGTGCTAGAACTGGTGTCGGGACTAGTCGTATAGATACGCAGTATTTT. This translates into CSARTGVGTSRIDTQYF.